The 27 T cell receptor beta chains given below trace back to one sample, sequenced in a study of CD8+ T cells in alopecia areata. Specified treatment: oral pan-JAK inhibitor, 5-10 mg twice daily. RNA extraction and reverse transcription yielded cDNA as sequencing template. Profiling relied on immunoSEQ multiplex PCR, and the TCRdb table lists in-frame clones only, not all of them. Here the sample spans some 190,000 clones, around 66% being singletons. The input for sequencing was CD4+ T cells sorted from blood, taken at approximately week 42, from a patient treated with tofacitinib. The receptor set was obtained from a human donor with alopecia areata.

The chain joins TRBV5-1 to TRBJ2-7; 9 bases align to TRBD2. Germline V lookup: CDR1 SGHRS, CDR2 YFSETQ. This CDR3 is built from 15 residues. Trimming removed 3 bases from V and 6 bases from J; junction bases left unmatched: 10. The DNA for the CDR3 is TGCGCCAGCAGCTACAGACTAGCGGCCGAACGCGAGCAGTACTTC. This sequence encodes CASSYRLAAEREQYF. The entire variable domain, with the rest obtained from reference TRBV5-1 and TRBJ2-7, is as follows: KAGVTQTPRYLIKTRGQQVTLSCSPISGHRSVSWYQQTPGQGLQFLFEYFSETQRNKGNFPGRFSGRQFSNSRSEMNVSTLELGDSALYLCASSYRLAAEREQYFGPGTRLTVT.

The chain couples TRBV5-1 to TRBJ1-2; 8 nucleotides agree with TRBD1. Germline CDR1 and CDR2: SGHRS and YFSETQ. The junction had 7 bases not matched to a gene; V was cut back by 4 bases and J by 8 bases. The CDR3 is made up of 13 amino acids. CDR3 DNA sequence: TGCGCCAGCAGCGACAGGACAGGGACCGGCTACACCTTC. Translating gives CASSDRTGTGYTF.

The V and J genes are TRBV2 and TRBJ1-4, with unresolved D. V lost 8 bases, J lost 11 bases, and 6 bases lay in between. The CDR3 runs 9 residues. CDR1 and CDR2 from the germline V gene are SNHLY and FYNNEI. The CDR3 sequence is CASGLKLFF. In DNA, the CDR3 is TGTGCCAGCGGGTTGAAACTGTTTTTT.

The chain couples TRBV9 to TRBJ1-1; TRBD1 agrees at 7 bases. Germline CDR1 SGDLS, CDR2 YYNGEE. The J segment lost 7 bases and the V segment lost 3 bases, leaving 6 bases of the junction unmatched. The CDR3 loop spans 13 amino acids. The CDR3 is CASSADREDEAFF. The CDR3 region has the DNA TGTGCCAGCAGCGCCGACAGGGAAGATGAAGCTTTCTTT. Using reference TRBV9 and TRBJ1-1 for the parts outside the CDR3, the full variable domain is DSGVTQTPKHLITATGQRVTLRCSPRSGDLSVYWYQQSLDQGLQFLIQYYNGEERAKGNILERFSAQQFPDLHSELNLSSLELGDSALYFCASSADREDEAFFGQGTRLTVV.

The rearrangement joins TRBV28 to TRBJ1-6; 7 bases are a match to TRBD1. Trimming removed 7 bases from V and 7 bases from J; junction bases left unmatched: 4. Germline V gene data show CDR1 as MDHEN and CDR2 as SYDVKM. CDR3 length equals 13 residues. CDR3 DNA sequence: TGTGCCAGCACCGAGACAGGGAATTCACCCCTCCACTTT. Amino acid sequence: CASTETGNSPLHF. Variable domain in full (rest from reference TRBV28 and TRBJ1-6): DVKVTQSSRYLVKRTGEKVFLECVQDMDHENMFWYRQDPGLGLRLIYFSYDVKMKEKGDIPEGYSVSREKKERFSLILESASTNQTSMYLCASTETGNSPLHFGNGTRLTVT.

V gene TRBV25-1 combines with J gene TRBJ1-2; maybe TRBD1 (5 bases). CDR1 MGHDK and CDR2 SYGVNS come from the germline V gene. V shed 5 bases and J shed 7 bases, with 11 bases lying between them. The CDR3 totals 12 residues. CDR3 DNA sequence: TGTGCCAGCAGTCAGGCCGGGGGTGGCTACACCTTC. This translates into CASSQAGGGYTF.

V and J are TRBV7-2 and TRBJ2-3, with 7 bases aligning to TRBD1. From germline, CDR1 is SGHTA and CDR2 FQGNSA. This CDR3 has 13 residues. V dropped 5 bases and J dropped 8; count of bases not matched to a gene: 7. The CDR3 loop is CASSPWQGVTQYF. CDR3 nucleotide sequence: TGTGCCAGCAGCCCATGGCAGGGGGTTACGCAGTATTTT.

This clone was picked up a small number of times. The chain links TRBV10-3 to TRBJ2-3, with 7 bases aligning to TRBD1. Germline assignment: CDR1 ENHRY and CDR2 SYGVKD. The CDR3 consists of 15 residues. J gave up 2 bases and V 4 bases, and 6 bases lay outside the gene matches. In DNA form, the CDR3 reads TGTGCCATCAGTGCGAGGGGGCCGCCCACAGATACGCAGTATTTT. Protein sequence: CAISARGPPTDTQYF.

This chain links TRBV13 with TRBJ1-2; D ambiguous. The germline V gene encodes CDR1 PRHDT and CDR2 FYEKMQ (reference sequence). V was clipped by 5 bases and J by 3 bases, with 7 bases between them. The CDR3 runs to 12 residues. CDR3 region: CASSRRYYGYTF. The DNA for the CDR3 is TGTGCCAGCAGCCGTCGATACTATGGCTACACCTTC.

The chain joins TRBV5-1 to TRBJ2-5; D not certain. Trimming took 1 base from V and 2 from J, leaving 15 bases between them. This CDR3 has 16 residues. The V gene's germline CDR1 is SGHRS and CDR2 YFSETQ. CDR3 region: CASSLNGPRIQETQYF. CDR3 in DNA: TGCGCCAGCAGCTTGAACGGCCCGAGGATTCAAGAGACCCAGTACTTC.

This chain links TRBV6-5 with TRBJ2-3, with D maybe TRBD2 (5 bases). This CDR3 is built from 15 residues. V was clipped by 6 bases and J by 1 base, with 14 bases between them. CDR1 and CDR2 (germline): MNHEY, SVGAGI. The CDR3 DNA is TGTGCCAGCAGAATTGAGCGGAGACGCACAGATACGCAGTATTTT. It translates to CASRIERRRTDTQYF.

The J gene is TRBJ2-3, the V gene TRBV7-2; D is uncertain. CDR3 length: 12 residues. CDR1 SGHTA and CDR2 FQGNSA come from the germline V gene. V gave up 5 bases and J gave up 11 bases, with 14 bases separating them. The CDR3 nucleotides are TGTGCCAGCAGCCCGAACGGCCCGGGGCAGTATTTT. Translated: CASSPNGPGQYF.

The chain employs TRBV29-1 and TRBJ2-3; TRBD1 matches 7 bases. Trimming at V came to 4 bases and at J to 4 bases, leaving 2 bases not matched to a gene. The V gene's germline CDR1 is SQVTM and CDR2 ANQGSEA. The length of the CDR3 is 12 residues. DNA for the CDR3: TGCAGCGTTGTCCAGGGGGCAGATACGCAGTATTTT. This gives the protein CSVVQGADTQYF.

CDR3 residues: CASTRDRGSYGYTF. The CDR3 DNA sequence: TGTGCCAGCACTAGGGACAGGGGGAGCTATGGCTACACCTTC. V usage is TRBV6-5 and J usage is TRBJ1-2; the match to TRBD1 covers 11 bases. The germline gives CDR1 MNHEY, CDR2 SVGAGI. This CDR3 is 14 amino acids long. The J segment lost 4 bases and the V segment lost 7 bases, leaving 5 bases of the junction unmatched.

The CDR3 spells CSVDNSQGAYYGYTF. CDR3 nucleotides: TGCAGCGTTGATAATTCACAGGGGGCTTACTATGGCTACACCTTC. The rearrangement joins TRBV29-1 to TRBJ1-2; 9 bases align to TRBD1. The CDR3 is 15 amino acids. V trimming: 3 bases; J trimming: 3 bases; junction bases outside the gene matches: 8. Looked up from germline, CDR1 is SQVTM and CDR2 is ANQGSEA.

V is TRBV6-4 and J is TRBJ2-1; the match to TRBD2 covers 8 bases. V was pared by 2 bases and J by 5 bases, with 2 bases of the junction left unmatched. The CDR3 totals 14 residues. Germline CDR1 reads MRHNA; CDR2 reads SNTAGT. The CDR3 reads CASSDLRGDNEQFF. The CDR3 DNA sequence: TGTGCCAGCAGTGACCTGCGGGGGGACAATGAGCAGTTCTTC.

This clone came up a few times. Other DNA variants within this sample encode the same CDR3. The chain recombines TRBV29-1 with TRBJ1-2; D is uncertain. Germline CDR1 SQVTM, CDR2 ANQGSEA. Trimming cost V 4 bases and J 2 bases, with 8 bases left between them. The CDR3 totals 12 residues. For the CDR3, the DNA is TGCAGCGTTGTTTCCCTGAACTATGGCTACACCTTC. Translation: CSVVSLNYGYTF.

J is TRBJ2-3 and V is TRBV11-2; D might be TRBD1 (5 bases). Germline lookup yields CDR1 SGHAT and CDR2 FQNNGV. V was clipped by 5 bases and J by 6 bases, with 12 bases between them. The CDR3 contains 13 residues. The CDR3 bases are TGTGCCAGCAGCGGACCCAGGGCGGATACGCAGTATTTT. Protein: CASSGPRADTQYF.

In its sample, this clone was seen a few times. The chain recombines TRBV29-1 with TRBJ2-7; 10 nucleotides match TRBD1. This CDR3 comprises 14 residues. V shed 4 bases and J 2 bases; nucleotides not matched to a gene: 5. Germline loops: CDR1 SQVTM, CDR2 ANQGSEA. The CDR3 DNA sequence: TGCAGCGTTGGCGACAGGGGGCTTGCCTACGAGCAGTACTTC. It specifies CSVGDRGLAYEQYF.

The chain links TRBV20-1 to TRBJ1-1, with unresolved D. The germline CDR1 and CDR2 sequences are DFQATT and SNEGSKA (reference sequence). The length of the CDR3 is 11 residues. Trimming took 2 bases from V and 5 from J, leaving 6 bases between them. Here the CDR3 reads CSARPLTEAFF. The CDR3 DNA follows: TGCAGTGCTAGACCTTTAACTGAAGCTTTCTTT.

This clone was observed a handful of times. This rearrangement joins TRBV29-1 to TRBJ2-3; 9 nucleotides agree with TRBD1. J lost 14 bases, V lost 3 bases, and 3 bases had no gene match. This CDR3 has 10 residues. Germline CDR1 and CDR2: SQVTM and ANQGSEA. The CDR3 coding sequence is TGCAGCGTTGACCGGGACAGGGTGTATTTT. Its protein is CSVDRDRVYF.

This chain links TRBV19 with TRBJ2-5; TRBD1 is a possible D gene (6 bases). Trimming took off 6 bases at V and 5 bases at J, with 10 bases between the two ends. The length of the CDR3 is 12 residues. Germline CDR1 LNHDA, CDR2 SQIVND (reference sequence). In DNA form, the CDR3 reads TGTGCCAGTAGCAGGGGCACGGAGACCCAGTACTTC. Encoded protein: CASSRGTETQYF.

The sample holds a few counts of this clone. The chain is built from TRBV29-1 and TRBJ2-5; D gene ambiguous. The CDR3 covers 11 residues. Germline V gene lookup returns CDR1 SQVTM and CDR2 ANQGSEA. Trimming stripped 1 base from V and 8 bases from J, with 8 bases between. The CDR3 DNA sequence: TGCAGCGTTGAAGTCCAGGATACCCAGTACTTC. It encodes CSVEVQDTQYF.

This clone was seen a handful of times. This chain links TRBV11-1 with TRBJ2-3, with D possibly TRBD2 on 5 matching bases. Trimming left V 5 bases short and J 0 bases short, with 12 bases between. CDR3 length: 15 residues. Germline V gene data show CDR1 as SGHAT and CDR2 as FQDESV (reference sequence). Written as DNA, the CDR3 is TGTGCCAGCAGCCAACTAGGCGCTAGCACAGATACGCAGTATTTT. Translated, it gives CASSQLGASTDTQYF.

This clone turned up a few times. V gene TRBV5-1 combines with J gene TRBJ2-1; D may be TRBD2 (6 bases). Looked up from germline, CDR1 is SGHRS and CDR2 is YFSETQ. V dropped 0 bases and J dropped 5 bases, with 18 bases sitting between them. There are 17 residues in the CDR3. The CDR3 sequence: CASSLGLGGWIDNEQFF. CDR3 sequence (DNA): TGCGCCAGCAGCTTGGGGCTCGGGGGTTGGATTGACAATGAGCAGTTCTTC. Based on the CDR3 plus reference TRBV5-1 and TRBJ2-1, the full variable domain is KAGVTQTPRYLIKTRGQQVTLSCSPISGHRSVSWYQQTPGQGLQFLFEYFSETQRNKGNFPGRFSGRQFSNSRSEMNVSTLELGDSALYLCASSLGLGGWIDNEQFFGPGTRLTVL.

The chain couples TRBV5-6 to TRBJ1-6, with TRBD1 matching over 7 bases. The CDR3 has 13 residues. The V segment lost 3 bases and the J segment 12 bases; nucleotides outside the gene matches: 6. Germline V gives CDR1 SGHDT, CDR2 YYEEEE. DNA for the CDR3: TGTGCCAGCAGCTCCGAGGACAGGCTACCCCTCCACTTT. Protein product: CASSSEDRLPLHF. Supplemented by reference TRBV5-6 and TRBJ1-6, the full variable domain reads DAGVTQSPTHLIKTRGQQVTLRCSPKSGHDTVSWYQQALGQGPQFIFQYYEEEERQRGNFPDRFSGHQFPNYSSELNVNALLLGDSALYLCASSSEDRLPLHFGNGTRLTVT.

The J gene is TRBJ1-2, the V gene TRBV7-9; D not resolved. V was cut by 2 bases and J by 11 bases, with 0 bases left in between. This CDR3 has 8 residues. Germline loops: CDR1 SEHNR, CDR2 FQNEAQ (reference sequence). The CDR3 sequence: CASSLYTF. CDR3 coding DNA: TGTGCCAGCAGCTTATACACCTTC.